This T cell receptor (beta chain) was documented in a study of a mutant IDH1 vaccine in newly diagnosed glioma. Remarks on this clone: The antigen is unknown.

Time point: week 5, during vaccination. The vaccine gave 300 ug of a 20-mer mutant IDH1 peptide subcutaneously per dose. This table comes from immunoSEQ multiplex PCR, and its TCRdb copy is limited to in-frame clones, with some not included. The sample shows 38,000 or so clones, roughly nine tenths of them seen only once. The V gene lost 7 bases and the J gene lost 1 base, with 10 bases spanning the gap. CDR1 is SNHLY and CDR2 is FYNNEI in the germline V gene. CDR3 length equals 14 residues. The TCR sequence derives from a man in his forties or fifties with glioma. The rearrangement uses TRBV2 and TRBJ2-2; D unclear. Sequencing was performed on PBMCs, taken from a glioma patient whose treatment included an IDH1 peptide vaccine. The CDR3: CASIWQMNTGELFF. CDR3 DNA sequence: TGTGCCAGCATTTGGCAAATGAACACCGGGGAGCTGTTTTTT.